Listed below are T cell receptor beta chains from one sample, sequenced in a study of T cells in localized non-small cell lung cancer. Sequencing used immunoSEQ multiplex PCR; TCRdb keeps in-frame clones, though not all of them. The sample shows approximately 57,000 clones, about nine tenths of them seen only once. Sequenced here: peripheral blood, sampled before any cancer treatment. The receptors originated from a woman aged 35-70 years with stage I lung adenocarcinoma. Each CDR3 is given with its conserved first and last residue. A D gene is named only where the DNA matches it firmly. Rows may omit the clone size; those that give it use once, few, many or a size class.

TRBD1 | - | TRBJ2-7 | TRBV7-2 | 14 | CASSFDRGPYEQYF | TGTGCCAGCAGCTTTGACAGGGGGCCCTACGAGCAGTACTTC
- | - | TRBJ2-7 | TRBV19 | 12 | CATGTVSYEQYF | TGTGCCACCGGGACGGTCTCCTACGAGCAGTACTTC
- | - | TRBJ2-1 | TRBV19 | 15 | CASTRLRDSYNEQFF | TGTGCCAGTACCCGACTCCGGGACTCCTACAATGAGCAGTTCTTC
- | - | TRBJ2-1 | TRBV5-1 | 15 | CASSLVPTSYNEQFF | TGCGCCAGCAGCTTGGTACCTACCTCCTACAATGAGCAGTTCTTC
TRBD1 | once | TRBJ1-1 | TRBV6-5 | 15 | CASTLSNRGPTEAFF | TGTGCCAGCACCCTTAGTAACAGGGGGCCCACTGAAGCTTTCTTT
TRBD1 | - | TRBJ1-2 | TRBV28 | 13 | CASNLQGANSYTF | TGTGCCAGCAATCTCCAGGGGGCCAATAGCTACACCTTC
TRBD1 | - | TRBJ1-6 | TRBV5-1 | 14 | CASSYGTDNSPLHF | TGCGCCAGCAGCTACGGGACAGATAATTCACCCCTCCACTTT
TRBD1 | - | TRBJ2-7 | TRBV6-6 | 14 | CASSLTGGSYEQYF | TGTGCCAGCAGTTTGACAGGGGGATCCTACGAGCAGTACTTC
TRBD1 | once | TRBJ2-1 | TRBV7-2 | 15 | CASSLSGQASNEQFF | TGTGCCAGCAGCTTAAGTGGACAGGCCTCCAATGAGCAGTTCTTC
TRBD2 | - | TRBJ2-1 | TRBV6-4 | 19 | CASTIAGGPTSDPYNEQFF | TGTGCCAGCACCATAGCGGGGGGGCCTACGTCGGACCCCTACAATGAGCAGTTCTTC
- | - | TRBJ1-1 | TRBV5-1 | 14 | CASSLDTWNTEAFF | TGCGCCAGCAGCCTCGACACCTGGAACACTGAAGCTTTCTTT
TRBD1 | - | TRBJ2-7 | TRBV5-5 | 15 | CASSSELRTGGEQYF | TGTGCCAGCAGCTCAGAGCTCCGGACAGGGGGCGAGCAGTACTTC
- | - | TRBJ1-1 | TRBV6-6 | 15 | CASSYSRTQNTEAFF | TGTGCCAGCAGTTACTCAAGGACTCAAAACACTGAAGCTTTCTTT
- | - | TRBJ2-3 | TRBV11-2 | 14 | CASSLLGITDTQYF | TGTGCCAGCAGCTTGCTCGGGATAACAGATACGCAGTATTTT
TRBD2 | - | TRBJ2-5 | TRBV5-4 | 14 | CASLAGDTGETQYF | TGTGCCAGCTTAGCGGGGGATACAGGAGAGACCCAGTACTTC
TRBD1 | - | TRBJ1-4 | TRBV5-4 | 14 | CASSLGQGREKLFF | TGTGCCAGCAGCTTAGGACAGGGCCGCGAAAAACTGTTTTTT
- | once | TRBJ2-3 | TRBV5-1 | 16 | CASSLATGPGTDTQYF | TGCGCCAGCAGCTTGGCGACGGGACCGGGCACAGATACGCAGTATTTT
- | - | TRBJ1-3 | TRBV6-5 | 15 | CASSYQEDSGNTIYF | TGTGCCAGCAGTTACCAGGAGGACTCTGGAAACACCATATATTTT
- | - | TRBJ2-3 | TRBV9 | 15 | CASSPRDSYTDTQYF | TGTGCCAGCAGCCCACGGGACTCTTACACAGATACGCAGTATTTT
TRBD1 | - | TRBJ2-7 | TRBV6-1 | 15 | CASSEGTGGSYEQYF | TGTGCCAGCAGTGAAGGGACAGGGGGCTCCTACGAGCAGTACTTC
- | - | TRBJ1-3 | TRBV4-1 | 17 | CASSQDHGSISGNTIYF | TGCGCCAGCAGCCAAGATCACGGCAGCATCTCTGGAAACACCATATATTTT
- | - | TRBJ2-1 | TRBV4-2 | 12 | CASSQEAYEQFF | TGTGCCAGCAGCCAAGAGGCCTATGAGCAGTTCTTC
TRBD1 | - | TRBJ1-5 | TRBV2 | 15 | CASSTGTGKIMPQHF | TGTGCCAGCAGTACCGGGACAGGAAAAATCATGCCCCAGCATTTT
- | few | TRBJ2-5 | TRBV11-1 | 15 | CASRFWAAPQETQYF | TGTGCCAGCAGGTTCTGGGCCGCTCCACAAGAGACCCAGTACTTC
TRBD1 | - | TRBJ2-2 | TRBV10-3 | 16 | CAISARDRGDTGELFF | TGTGCCATCAGCGCTCGGGACAGGGGAGACACCGGGGAGCTGTTTTTT
- | - | TRBJ1-4 | TRBV19 | 14 | CASSTRTVNEKLFF | TGTGCCAGTAGTACGAGGACAGTGAATGAAAAACTGTTTTTT
- | - | TRBJ1-1 | TRBV30 | 13 | CAWSGKGYTEAFF | TGTGCCTGGAGCGGGAAGGGTTACACTGAAGCTTTCTTT
- | - | TRBJ1-2 | TRBV5-4 | 13 | CASSLETKYGYTF | TGTGCCAGCAGCTTGGAGACAAAGTATGGCTACACCTTC
- | - | TRBJ1-2 | TRBV9 | 11 | CASRAGTLFTF | TGTGCCAGCAGGGCCGGGACCTTATTTACCTTC
- | - | TRBJ2-2 | TRBV6-5 | 12 | CASRKGGGELFF | TGTGCCAGCAGGAAAGGAGGCGGGGAGCTGTTTTTT
- | - | TRBJ2-4 | TRBV11-2 | 16 | CASSLFVAGKTNIQYF | TGTGCCAGCAGCTTATTTGTTGCAGGGAAAACGAACATTCAGTACTTC
TRBD2 | - | TRBJ2-1 | TRBV7-9 | 15 | CASSLSGGSYNEQFF | TGTGCCAGCAGCCTTAGCGGGGGCTCCTACAATGAGCAGTTCTTC
- | - | TRBJ2-7 | TRBV11-2 | 11 | CASSFGTKQYF | TGTGCCAGCAGCTTTGGGACCAAGCAGTACTTC
TRBD1 | - | TRBJ1-1 | TRBV30 | 15 | CAWSSRQGPLLEAFF | TGTGCCTGGAGTTCCCGACAGGGACCCTTGCTAGAAGCTTTCTTT
- | - | TRBJ2-5 | TRBV28 | 15 | CASIPSGGQVETQYF | TGTGCCAGCATCCCAAGTGGGGGGCAGGTAGAGACCCAGTACTTC
TRBD1 | - | TRBJ2-3 | TRBV5-1 | 15 | CASSSTGGEVDTQYF | TGCGCCAGCAGCTCGACAGGGGGCGAGGTAGATACGCAGTATTTT
- | - | TRBJ2-6 | TRBV15 | 14 | CATSRAGGANVLTF | TGTGCCACCAGCAGAGCTGGGGGGGCCAACGTCCTGACTTTC
- | - | TRBJ1-5 | TRBV6-5 | 15 | CASSSPDLPNQPQHF | TGTGCCAGCAGTTCCCCGGACCTACCCAATCAGCCCCAGCATTTT
TRBD2 | - | TRBJ2-1 | TRBV15 | 18 | CATSRSAGGIHPDNEQFF | TGTGCCACCAGCAGGTCAGCGGGGGGGATCCATCCTGACAATGAGCAGTTCTTC
- | - | TRBJ1-1 | TRBV2 | 11 | CASSEARRAFF | TGTGCCAGCAGTGAGGCACGGAGGGCTTTCTTT
TRBD1 | once | TRBJ2-1 | TRBV6-5 | 12 | CASSKGAEEQFF | TGTGCCAGCAGTAAGGGGGCAGAGGAGCAGTTCTTC
TRBD1 | - | TRBJ2-7 | TRBV6-5 | 14 | CASRPGQTSYEQYF | TGTGCCAGCAGGCCGGGACAGACCTCCTACGAGCAGTACTTC
- | - | TRBJ1-2 | TRBV28 | 14 | CASSFPGTNRGYTF | TGTGCCAGCAGCTTCCCAGGGACAAATCGAGGCTACACCTTC
- | - | TRBJ2-3 | TRBV10-3 | 15 | CAISDGGMSTDTQYF | TGTGCCATCAGTGATGGGGGTATGAGCACAGATACGCAGTATTTT
TRBD1 | few | TRBJ2-3 | TRBV5-1 | 15 | CASSIAGTGKDTQYF | TGCGCCAGCAGCATAGCCGGGACAGGGAAAGATACGCAGTATTTT
TRBD1 | once | TRBJ1-2 | TRBV6-1 | 13 | CASSPDRDYGYTF | TGTGCCAGCAGCCCCGACAGGGACTATGGCTACACCTTC
- | - | TRBJ1-1 | TRBV7-6 | 14 | CASGDPTSNTEAFF | TGTGCCAGCGGAGACCCGACCTCGAACACTGAAGCTTTCTTT
- | - | TRBJ1-3 | TRBV18 | 14 | CASSQGPSGNTIYF | TGTGCCAGCTCACAGGGCCCCTCTGGAAACACCATATATTTT